This TCR beta chain was obtained from a study of blood T cell repertoires in COVID-19. Background on the study: Specimens from acute and convalescent COVID-19 originated in the United States, Italy and Spain. The analysed material was cDNA or gDNA that came from T cells, B-cell-depleted T cells, or PBMCs.

Between the trimmed V and J ends, which lost 7 bases and 2 bases, there was a span of 11 bases. CDR3 size: 13 residues. Germline V lookup: CDR1 SGHAT, CDR2 FQNNGV. This clone was counted only a few times. Those enrolled in Seattle joined during active infection and were followed longitudinally afterward. Per the authors' pipeline: Estimation of nucleated cell counts relied on the amplification of reference gene primers. This table comes from immunoSEQ multiplex PCR, and its TCRdb copy is limited to in-frame clones, with some not included. That table furnishes V, J and clone size, whereas the DNA furnished D and trimming. The sample has some 250,000 clones; roughly four fifths are singletons.

This clonotype was obtained from an elderly woman with COVID-19, enrolled during active disease. The chain has TRBV11-2 and TRBJ1-1, with D hard to call. The sample comprised peripheral blood. This CDR3 is CASNYNGNTEAFF. The CDR3 DNA reads as TGTGCCAGCAATTATAACGGTAACACTGAAGCTTTCTTT.